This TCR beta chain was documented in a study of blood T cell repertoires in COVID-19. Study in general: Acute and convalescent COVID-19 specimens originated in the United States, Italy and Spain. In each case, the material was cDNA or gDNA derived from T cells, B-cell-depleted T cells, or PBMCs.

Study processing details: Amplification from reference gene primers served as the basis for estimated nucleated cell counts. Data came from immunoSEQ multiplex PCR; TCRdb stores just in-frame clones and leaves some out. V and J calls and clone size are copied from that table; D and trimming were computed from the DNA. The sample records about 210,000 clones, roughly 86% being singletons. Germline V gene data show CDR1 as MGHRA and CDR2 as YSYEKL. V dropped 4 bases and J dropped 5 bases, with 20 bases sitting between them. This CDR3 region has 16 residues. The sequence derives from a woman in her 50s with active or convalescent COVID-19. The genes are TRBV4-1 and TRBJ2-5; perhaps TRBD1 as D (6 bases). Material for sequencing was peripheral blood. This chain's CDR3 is CASSPTRDTTRETQYF. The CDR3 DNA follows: TGCGCCAGCAGCCCTACAAGGGACACAACAAGGGAGACCCAGTACTTC.